Listed here is a single T cell receptor (beta chain). Its antigen has not been determined. No qualities accompany the bases; no much larger clone lies one base away. The method was the immunoSEQ multiplex PCR assay. To provide template for TCR sequencing, every sample had RNA extracted and reverse transcribed into cDNA. First-strand cDNA was synthesized using SuperScript III with a 2:1 mix of oligo-dT and random hexamers. A synthetic immune receptor repertoire was used to gauge amplification bias, and whatever bias remained was removed computationally. Turning to the authors' computational methods: Raw reads were preprocessed to remove errors, and CDR3 was defined by IMGT conventions from the conserved cysteine to phenylalanine. Clonality was computed as 1 minus the Shannon entropy, with the entropy normalized by log2 of the number of productive unique TCRs. Scalp TCRbeta sequences were cross-referenced with sorted blood CD4 and CD8 repertoires so that the CD4 or CD8 identity of scalp clones could be inferred. Sourced from immuneACCESS, this table was stored by TCRdb with only in-frame sequences that have V and J called. A share of the clones is absent; for the studies checked, an unresolved V gene accounts for under half, and the remainder has no known explanation. V, J and clone size were drawn from that table, and D and trimming were deduced from the DNA. The table for this sample lists fewer than 200,000 clones; 50% to 70% of them were counted only once. The ten most abundant clones make up approximately 14% of the sample.

The record originates from a study of CD8+ T cells in alopecia areata (dated by TCRdb to between 2017 and 2018). Looking at the study overall: The treated patients took part in an open-label pilot trial in which moderate-to-severe alopecia areata was treated with oral tofacitinib at 5 to 10 mg twice daily. Patients stayed on tofacitinib for 6 to 18 months and then had 6 months of follow-up off drug so that delayed response and recurrence could be assessed. Scalp tissue and sorted CD4+ and CD8+ peripheral blood T cells from patchy and totalis/universalis alopecia areata patients and from healthy controls were covered by human TCRbeta sequencing. To study T cell clonal expansion in alopecia areata, the researchers applied high-throughput TCRbeta sequencing to both the C3H/HeJ mouse model and human patients. Clonality in the scalp was compared among normal scalp (n=4), patchy alopecia areata scalp (n=8), and alopecia totalis/universalis scalp (n=8). Tofacitinib-treated patients had biopsies at baseline and at 4 and 24 weeks of treatment, with a later scalp biopsy in several patients. immunoSEQ multiplex PCR using 35 Vbeta forward primers and 13 Jbeta reverse primers was used to amplify TCRbeta CDR3 regions. RNA came from the PAXgene miRNA kit for fixed scalp, the miRNeasy kit for PBMCs, and the RNeasy kit for mouse skin. What the research found in general, with its limitations: Compared with normal scalp, lesional scalp, particularly in alopecia totalis/universalis, had higher clonality and more expanded CD8+ clones, which suggests antigenic drive. Shared TCR sequences between patients were less evident than in mice, which may be partly attributable to HLA diversity in the patient population. Unlike mouse skin, which is dominated by gammadelta T cells, normal human skin has resident alphabeta T cells that are also sequenced, and this complicates analysis of the scalp TCR repertoire.

In the paper's terms, the time point label means: baseline before oral tofacitinib. Lesional scalp punch biopsies and peripheral blood were obtained from alopecia areata patients. After PBMCs were isolated by density centrifugation and stained for CD3, CD4 and CD8, a FACSAria was used to sort CD4+ and CD8+ T cells. The receptor was derived from a human donor with alopecia areata. Source: CD4+ T cells sorted from blood, taken at week 0.

CDR3 sequence: CASRASGGLETQYF. The DNA is TGTGCCAGCAGGGCTAGCGGGGGCCTAGAGACCCAGTACTTC. This receptor chain uses TRBV27 and TRBJ2-5; the junction holds 10 bases that match TRBD2. Trimming accounts for 6 bases at V and 4 bases at J, while the number of junction bases matched to no gene is 5. In the germline V gene (reference sequence), CDR1 corresponds to MNHEY and CDR2 to SMNVEV. From the cysteine through the phenylalanine, the CDR3 covers 14 amino acids. Only CDR3 DNA remains: 42 bases, in frame from the first base.